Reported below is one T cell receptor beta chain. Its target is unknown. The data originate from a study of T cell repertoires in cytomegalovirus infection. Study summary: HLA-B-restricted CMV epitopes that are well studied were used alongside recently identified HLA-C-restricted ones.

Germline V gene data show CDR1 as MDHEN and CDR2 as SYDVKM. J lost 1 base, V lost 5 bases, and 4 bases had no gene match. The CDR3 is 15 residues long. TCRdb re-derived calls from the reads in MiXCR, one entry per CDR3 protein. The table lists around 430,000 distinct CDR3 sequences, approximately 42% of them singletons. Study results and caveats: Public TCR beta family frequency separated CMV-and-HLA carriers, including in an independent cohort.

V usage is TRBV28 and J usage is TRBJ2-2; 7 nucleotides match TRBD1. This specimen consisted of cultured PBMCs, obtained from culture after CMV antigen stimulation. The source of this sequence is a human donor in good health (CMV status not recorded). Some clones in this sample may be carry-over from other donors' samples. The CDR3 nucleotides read TGTGCCAGCAGTCGGGCAGGGGGGAACACCGGGGAGCTGTTTTTT. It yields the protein CASSRAGGNTGELFF.